The 4 T cell receptor beta chains reported below all come from one sample, sequenced in a study of technical replicates of blood from a few donors. Measured with immunoSEQ multiplex PCR; TCRdb has only the in-frame clones, and not every one. The data hold about 80,000 clones, with 95% to 98% observed a single time. The sequenced material came from T cells isolated from PBMCs. The source is a human donor in good health.

The genes are TRBV11-3 and TRBJ1-1, with D unclear. With 3 bases removed from V and 0 bases from J, the gap between germline ends came to 5 bases. CDR3 size: 13 residues. Per germline, CDR1 SGHNT and CDR2 YENEEA. CDR3 region: CASSFAMNTEAFF. CDR3 DNA sequence: TGTGCCAGCAGCTTTGCTATGAACACTGAAGCTTTCTTT.

V usage is TRBV7-9 and J usage is TRBJ2-3; D is undetermined. V shed 5 bases and J shed 0 bases, with 12 bases lying between them. CDR1 SEHNR and CDR2 FQNEAQ come from the germline V gene (reference sequence). CDR3 length: 15 residues. CDR3 sequence reads: CASSTLSESTDTQYF. The DNA of the CDR3 is TGTGCCAGCAGCACTTTATCCGAGAGCACAGATACGCAGTATTTT.

This clone showed up just a few times. The chain employs TRBV2 and TRBJ1-1; TRBD1 matches 7 bases. V shed 0 bases and J 4 bases; nucleotides not matched to a gene: 5. Germline V gene data show CDR1 as SNHLY and CDR2 as FYNNEI. The CDR3 is 15 residues long. For the CDR3, the DNA is TGTGCCAGCAGTGAAGCGCATGACAGGGTCACTGAAGCTTTCTTT. This encodes CASSEAHDRVTEAFF.

The chain recombines TRBV2 with TRBJ1-4, with a tentative D call TRBD1 (5 bases). The CDR3 covers 12 residues. Trimming removed 11 bases at V and 8 bases at J, with 15 bases between. Germline CDR1 reads SNHLY; CDR2 reads FYNNEI. The CDR3 loop is CASQGAGEKLFF. The CDR3 DNA is TGTGCCTCGCAAGGGGCAGGAGAAAAACTGTTTTTT.